These 8 T cell receptor beta chains originate from one sample sequenced in a study of PD-1 blockade in mismatch repair-deficient tumors. Generated by immunoSEQ multiplex PCR, the TCRdb table keeps only in-frame clones and is missing some. This table holds more than 90,000 clones, 65% to 80% found once. Material: peripheral blood, obtained about 13 months after starting pembrolizumab. These receptor sequences come from an adult with mismatch repair-deficient cancer.

This rearrangement joins TRBV5-1 to TRBJ1-2, with 7 bases fitting TRBD1. With 3 bases clipped from V and 2 bases from J, the junction kept 7 bases outside the gene matches. From germline, CDR1 is SGHRS and CDR2 YFSETQ. This CDR3 has 15 residues. For the CDR3, the DNA is TGCGCCAGCAGCTCCTACAGGGGAGGGAACTATGGCTACACCTTC. The encoded protein is CASSSYRGGNYGYTF.

This clone was counted a single time. The V and J genes are TRBV15 and TRBJ1-5; tentatively, D is TRBD1 (5 bases). There are 15 residues in the CDR3. Trimming took off 3 bases at V and 5 bases at J, with 14 bases between the two ends. Per germline, CDR1 LNHNV and CDR2 YYDKDF (reference sequence). The CDR3 is CATSRDILSDQPQHF. CDR3 nucleotides: TGTGCCACCAGCAGGGACATCCTTTCTGATCAGCCCCAGCATTTT.

The chain recombines TRBV7-8 with TRBJ1-2; weak D call: TRBD1 (5 bases). V lost 2 bases and J 4 bases, leaving 17 bases between the germline ends. CDR1 SGHVS and CDR2 FQNEAQ come from the germline V gene. This CDR3 has 16 residues. The CDR3 DNA sequence: TGTGCCAGCAGCTTAAAACGGGCAGGGCGATCCTATGGCTACACCTTC. It codes for CASSLKRAGRSYGYTF.

V gene TRBV19 combines with J gene TRBJ2-1, with TRBD1 matching 8 bases. J gave up 3 bases and V 7 bases, and 11 bases lay outside the gene matches. CDR1 is LNHDA, CDR2 SQIVND, per germline (reference sequence). The CDR3 runs 16 residues. CDR3 sequence (DNA): TGTGCCAGTACCCAGGGGGCGGGAAGAGGCTACAATGAGCAGTTCTTC. It is translated as CASTQGAGRGYNEQFF.

This sequence joins TRBV7-2 and TRBJ1-5; D is unclear. The CDR3 consists of 15 residues. Germline V lookup: CDR1 SGHTA, CDR2 FQGNSA. V lost 4 bases to trimming and J lost 6 bases, with 16 bases between them. The CDR3 DNA reads as TGTGCCAGCAGCTCCCCAGCCGGGGTGGGTCAGCCCCAGCATTTT. Translated, it gives CASSSPAGVGQPQHF.

This clone was seen only a few times. The V and J genes are TRBV7-2 and TRBJ1-3; D remains ambiguous. The CDR3 has 14 amino acids. Trimming shortened V by 5 bases and J by 1 base, and 9 bases separated the two germline ends. Per the germline V gene, CDR1 is SGHTA and CDR2 is FQGNSA. The CDR3, as DNA: TGTGCCAGCAGCATGGACGGATCTGGAAACACCATATATTTT. Protein product: CASSMDGSGNTIYF.

This clone occurred a few times. The genes are TRBV15 and TRBJ1-2; TRBD1 aligns across 8 bases. Germline V lookup: CDR1 LNHNV, CDR2 YYDKDF (reference sequence). The CDR3 contains 16 residues. V gave up 4 bases and J gave up 7 bases; unmatched junction bases: 14. The CDR3 sequence: CATSMDRVIYLSGYTF. Written as DNA, the CDR3 is TGTGCCACCAGCATGGACAGGGTGATTTATTTGAGTGGCTACACCTTC. Supplemented by reference TRBV15 and TRBJ1-2, the full variable domain reads DAMVIQNPRYQVTQFGKPVTLSCSQTLNHNVMYWYQQKSSQAPKLLFHYYDKDFNNEADTPDNFQSRRPNTSFCFLDIRSPGLGDTAMYLCATSMDRVIYLSGYTFGSGTRLTVV.

The chain uses TRBV2 and TRBJ2-5; weak D call: TRBD1 (6 bases). V gave up 6 bases and J gave up 4 bases, with 12 bases separating them. The germline gives CDR1 SNHLY, CDR2 FYNNEI. This CDR3 contains 13 residues. The CDR3 here is CASRVGGVETQYF. DNA of the CDR3: TGTGCCAGCAGAGTAGGGGGTGTAGAGACCCAGTACTTC.